Following are 20 T cell receptor beta chains from one sample sequenced in a study of siplizumab effects on memory and regulatory T cells. Assay: immunoSEQ multiplex PCR; the TCRdb copy retains only in-frame clones and omits some. The sample consists of some 63,000 clones, roughly 96% of them appearing once. The sequencing input was naive CD8+ T cells sorted from blood. Receptor source: a human donor in good health.

This chain connects TRBV29-1 to TRBJ1-1; TRBD1 might be the D (5 bases). Trimming took off 7 bases at V and 2 bases at J, with 11 bases between the two ends. This CDR3 is built from 12 residues. Germline V CDR1 and CDR2: SQVTM, ANQGSEA. The CDR3 is CSARGGNTEAFF. The CDR3 region has the DNA TGCAGCGCTAGGGGTGGAAACACTGAAGCTTTCTTT.

The chain couples TRBV20-1 to TRBJ2-7; weak D call: TRBD1 (6 bases). This CDR3 comprises 11 residues. Germline lookup yields CDR1 DFQATT and CDR2 SNEGSKA (reference sequence). Trimming pared 4 bases from V and 4 bases from J, leaving 8 bases between. CDR3 coding DNA: TGCAGTGCTACACAGGGTTACGAGCAGTACTTC. Translated: CSATQGYEQYF.

The V gene is TRBV9, the J gene TRBJ2-2; TRBD1 matches 7 bases. The CDR3 contains 17 residues. Trimming removed 4 bases from V and 0 bases from J; junction bases left unmatched: 9. The germline CDR1 and CDR2 sequences are SGDLS and YYNGEE. As DNA, the CDR3 is TGTGCCAGCAGCCGCGCCTGGGGGACAGCGAACACCGGGGAGCTGTTTTTT. As protein: CASSRAWGTANTGELFF.

The chain is built from TRBV27 and TRBJ2-3; D is unresolved. The V and J ends lost 6 bases and 6 bases respectively, with 4 bases between them. CDR3 length: 10 amino acids. Germline-derived CDR1 and CDR2 are MNHEY and SMNVEV (reference sequence). The CDR3 DNA is TGTGCCAGCAGGGGGGATACGCAGTATTTT. Amino acids: CASRGDTQYF.

The V and J genes are TRBV2 and TRBJ2-2; no reliable D call. The V and J ends lost 5 bases and 6 bases respectively, with 10 bases between them. Germline lookup yields CDR1 SNHLY and CDR2 FYNNEI. The CDR3 contains 13 residues. CDR3 region: CASSLSDAGELFF. The DNA of the CDR3 is TGTGCCAGCAGTTTGAGTGACGCCGGGGAGCTGTTTTTT.

The rearrangement links TRBV9 to TRBJ2-5; 8 positions agree with TRBD1. Germline V gene lookup returns CDR1 SGDLS and CDR2 YYNGEE. The CDR3 is 17 residues long. Germline trimming cut 3 bases from V and 4 bases from J; bases unmatched to any gene: 14. DNA for the CDR3: TGTGCCAGCAGCGGGACTTCCGGGACAGGTTACCCAGAGACCCAGTACTTC. It is translated as CASSGTSGTGYPETQYF.

The CDR3 reads CASSIDQAGYTGELFF. In nucleotides, the CDR3 is TGTGCCAGTAGTATAGATCAGGCAGGGTACACCGGGGAGCTGTTTTTT. The V and J genes are TRBV19 and TRBJ2-2; D perhaps matches TRBD1 (5 bases). CDR3 length: 16 amino acids. Trimming pared 0 bases from V and 3 bases from J, leaving 11 bases between. Germline V gene sequence: CDR1 LNHDA, CDR2 SQIVND (reference sequence). Full variable domain (outside the CDR3, taken from reference TRBV19 and TRBJ2-2): DGGITQSPKYLFRKEGQNVTLSCEQNLNHDAMYWYRQDPGQGLRLIYYSQIVNDFQKGDIAEGYSVSREKKESFPLTVTSAQKNPTAFYLCASSIDQAGYTGELFFGEGSRLTVL.

The chain uses TRBV27 and TRBJ1-6; D gene ambiguous. The length of the CDR3 is 17 residues. The ends were cut back, 6 bases at V and 10 bases at J, with 25 bases in the middle. Germline CDR1 is MNHEY and CDR2 is SMNVEV (reference sequence). This CDR3 is CASSLTPALGLGSPLHF. CDR3 coding DNA: TGTGCCAGCAGCCTGACTCCCGCCCTGGGGTTGGGGTCACCCCTCCACTTT.

This clone was observed once. This rearrangement joins TRBV19 to TRBJ1-5; 10 bases are a match to TRBD1. In germline, CDR1 is LNHDA, CDR2 SQIVND (reference sequence). J gave up 7 bases and V 10 bases, and 4 bases lay outside the gene matches. The CDR3 runs to 12 residues. The CDR3: CATRTGGQPQHF. Written as DNA, the CDR3 is TGTGCCACCCGGACAGGGGGACAGCCCCAGCATTTT.

This clone was found once. V usage is TRBV5-5 and J usage is TRBJ2-7; a weak D match, TRBD1 (5 bases). V was cut by 0 bases and J by 0 bases, with 16 bases left in between. Germline V lookup: CDR1 SGHKS, CDR2 YYEKEE (reference sequence). There are 17 residues in the CDR3. The CDR3 here is CASSLGLSGYSSYEQYF. CDR3 in DNA: TGTGCCAGCAGCTTGGGCCTATCAGGGTATAGCTCCTACGAGCAGTACTTC.

The V gene is TRBV14, the J gene TRBJ1-2; possibly TRBD1 for D (5 bases). The CDR3 runs 16 residues. CDR1 is SGHDN and CDR2 is FVKESK in the germline V gene. V gave up 0 bases and J gave up 0 bases, with 11 bases separating them. The CDR3 DNA reads TGTGCCAGCAGCCAAGAGCCAGGACATCCTAACTATGGCTACACCTTC. Translated: CASSQEPGHPNYGYTF.

This clone came up once. This chain uses TRBV19 with TRBJ2-7; 10 bases are shared with TRBD1. CDR1 and CDR2 (germline): LNHDA, SQIVND (reference sequence). CDR3 length: 14 residues. Trimming took 1 base from V and 3 from J; bases not matched to a gene: 0. The CDR3 bases are TGTGCCAGTAGTATAGGGACAGGGGGCTACGAGCAGTACTTC. Amino acids: CASSIGTGGYEQYF.

V usage is TRBV6-5 and J usage is TRBJ2-5; maybe TRBD2 (6 bases). Germline CDR1 and CDR2: MNHEY and SVGAGI. V was clipped by 2 bases and J by 9 bases, with 7 bases between them. The CDR3 loop spans 11 amino acids. For the CDR3, the DNA is TGTGCCAGCAGTTACGGAGGGGCCCAGTACTTC. This encodes CASSYGGAQYF.

This chain joins TRBV27 and TRBJ1-1; D may be TRBD1 (5 bases). Germline V gene data show CDR1 as MNHEY and CDR2 as SMNVEV (reference sequence). The length of the CDR3 is 15 residues. The V end was cut by 5 bases, the J end by 0 bases, with 13 bases between. The CDR3 protein is CASSPGTDMNTEAFF. CDR3 in DNA: TGTGCCAGCAGTCCAGGGACTGACATGAACACTGAAGCTTTCTTT.

The chain has TRBV28 and TRBJ2-2; TRBD1 aligns across 7 bases. Unmatched junction bases numbered 8, after V lost 4 bases and J lost 0 bases. The germline V gene has CDR1 MDHEN and CDR2 SYDVKM. This CDR3 spans 17 amino acids. CDR3 amino acids: CASSYTGAGPNTGELFF. The CDR3 DNA sequence: TGTGCCAGCAGTTATACAGGGGCGGGTCCGAACACCGGGGAGCTGTTTTTT.

The chain has TRBV6-5 and TRBJ1-1; D not certain. The CDR3 has 11 residues. Deletions cut 6 bases from V and 4 bases from J, with 6 bases between. Germline V lookup: CDR1 MNHEY, CDR2 SVGAGI. CDR3 protein: CASSSGTEAFF. CDR3 nucleotides: TGTGCCAGCAGCAGCGGCACTGAAGCTTTCTTT.

The chain uses TRBV4-2 and TRBJ1-6, with D possibly TRBD1 on 6 matching bases. The CDR3 is 18 residues long. The ends were cut back, 1 base at V and 0 bases at J, with 13 bases in the middle. Germline CDR1 is LGHNA and CDR2 is YNFKEQ. CDR3 nucleotide sequence: TGTGCCAGCAGCCAAGGGATCCGAGGGGGCTCCTATAATTCACCCCTCCACTTT. Its protein product is CASSQGIRGGSYNSPLHF.

The chain couples TRBV9 to TRBJ2-7; 7 nucleotides line up with TRBD1. J was trimmed by 5 bases and V by 0 bases; bases with no gene match: 8. From germline, CDR1 is SGDLS and CDR2 YYNGEE. The CDR3 is made up of 15 amino acids. CDR3 DNA: TGTGCCAGCAGCGTAGACGGTTCAGGGGGAAACGAGCAGTACTTC. Translating it yields CASSVDGSGGNEQYF. Variable domain in full (rest from reference TRBV9 and TRBJ2-7): DSGVTQTPKHLITATGQRVTLRCSPRSGDLSVYWYQQSLDQGLQFLIQYYNGEERAKGNILERFSAQQFPDLHSELNLSSLELGDSALYFCASSVDGSGGNEQYFGPGTRLTVT.

V usage is TRBV4-3 and J usage is TRBJ2-1; TRBD2 agrees at 9 bases. In germline, CDR1 is LGHNA, CDR2 YSLEER. Trimming took 0 bases from V and 6 from J; bases not matched to a gene: 6. CDR3 length: 16 residues. The CDR3 is CASSQDPSGVVNEQFF. The CDR3 coding sequence is TGCGCCAGCAGCCAAGACCCTAGCGGGGTCGTCAATGAGCAGTTCTTC.

The chain employs TRBV5-4 and TRBJ2-5; a possible D gene is TRBD2 (6 bases). Germline CDR1 reads SGHNT; CDR2 reads YYREEE (reference sequence). The CDR3 loop spans 16 amino acids. V was shortened by 6 bases and J by 0 bases, with 18 bases between the two germline ends. The CDR3 nucleotides read TGTGCCAGCACCTATCGGGGAGGAGGGCACCAAGAGACCCAGTACTTC. The encoded protein is CASTYRGGGHQETQYF.